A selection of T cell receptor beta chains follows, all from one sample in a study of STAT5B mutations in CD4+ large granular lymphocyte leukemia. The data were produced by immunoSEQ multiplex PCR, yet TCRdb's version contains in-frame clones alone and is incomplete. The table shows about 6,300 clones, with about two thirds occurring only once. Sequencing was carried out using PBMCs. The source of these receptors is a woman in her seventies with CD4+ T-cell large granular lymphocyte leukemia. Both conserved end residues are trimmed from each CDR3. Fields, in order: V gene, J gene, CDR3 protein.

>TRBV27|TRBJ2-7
ASTWGTGGNEQY
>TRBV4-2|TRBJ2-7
ASSSSGLAGGAQY
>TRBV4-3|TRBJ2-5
ASSQDPAGGLRRETQY
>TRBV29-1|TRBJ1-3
SVENLDTIY
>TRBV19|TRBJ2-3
ASSFKREGWNTQY
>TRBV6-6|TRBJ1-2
ASSGERAARGYT
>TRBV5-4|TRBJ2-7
ASSLDRYEQY
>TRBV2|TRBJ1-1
ASKVNTEAF
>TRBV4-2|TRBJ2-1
ASSQEVGLADEQF
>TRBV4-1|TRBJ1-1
ASSRGRGTEAF
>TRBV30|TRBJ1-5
AWGTRSNQPQH
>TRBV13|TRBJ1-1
ASSLGQEPNTEAF
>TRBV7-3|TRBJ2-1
ASSPRTGFYEQF
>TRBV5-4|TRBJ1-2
ASSLEQGGGGYT